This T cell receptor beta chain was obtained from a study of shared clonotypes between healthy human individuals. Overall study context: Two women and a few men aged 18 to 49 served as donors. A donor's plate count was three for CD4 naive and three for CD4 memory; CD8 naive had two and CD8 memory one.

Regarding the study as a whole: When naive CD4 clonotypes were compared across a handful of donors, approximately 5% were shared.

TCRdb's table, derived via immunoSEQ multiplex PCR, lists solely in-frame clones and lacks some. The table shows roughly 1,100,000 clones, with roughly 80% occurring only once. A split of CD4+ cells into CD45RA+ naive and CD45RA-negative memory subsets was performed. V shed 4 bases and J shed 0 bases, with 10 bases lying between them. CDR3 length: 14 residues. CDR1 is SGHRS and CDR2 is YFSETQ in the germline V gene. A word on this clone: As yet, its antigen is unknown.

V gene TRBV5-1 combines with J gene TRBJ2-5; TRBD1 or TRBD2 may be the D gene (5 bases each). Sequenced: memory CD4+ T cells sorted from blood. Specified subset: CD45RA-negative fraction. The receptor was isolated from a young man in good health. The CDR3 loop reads CASSPGRDQETQYF. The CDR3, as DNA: TGCGCCAGCAGCCCGGGACGGGACCAAGAGACCCAGTACTTC.